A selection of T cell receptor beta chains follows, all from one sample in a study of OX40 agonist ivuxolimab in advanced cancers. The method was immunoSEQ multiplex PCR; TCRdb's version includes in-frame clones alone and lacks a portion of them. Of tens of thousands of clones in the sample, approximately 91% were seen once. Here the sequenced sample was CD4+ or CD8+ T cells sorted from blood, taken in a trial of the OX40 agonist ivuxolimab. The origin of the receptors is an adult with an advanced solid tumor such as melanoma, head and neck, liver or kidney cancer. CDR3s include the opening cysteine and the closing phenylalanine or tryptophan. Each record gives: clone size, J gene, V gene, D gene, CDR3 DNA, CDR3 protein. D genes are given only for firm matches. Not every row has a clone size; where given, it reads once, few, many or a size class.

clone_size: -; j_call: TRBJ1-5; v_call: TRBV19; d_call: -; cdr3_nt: TGTGCCAGTAGTATAGCCCGGGGCTCCGGCAATCAGCCCCAGCATTTT; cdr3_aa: CASSIARGSGNQPQHF
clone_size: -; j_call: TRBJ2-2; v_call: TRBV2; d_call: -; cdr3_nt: TGTGCCAGCAGTGAAAGGGGGAGCGGGGTAACCGGGGAGCTGTTTTTT; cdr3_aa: CASSERGSGVTGELFF
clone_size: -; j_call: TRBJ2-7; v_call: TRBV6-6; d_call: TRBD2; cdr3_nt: TGTGCCAGCAGTTACTCGTCGGGAGGGCCCTACGAGCAGTACTTC; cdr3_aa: CASSYSSGGPYEQYF
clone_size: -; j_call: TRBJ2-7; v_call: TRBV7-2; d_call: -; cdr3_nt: TGTGCCAGCAGCTTAGCGGCCAACTCCTACGAGCAGTACTTC; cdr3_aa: CASSLAANSYEQYF
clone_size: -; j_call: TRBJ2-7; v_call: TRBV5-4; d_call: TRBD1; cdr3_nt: TGTGCCAGCAGATCCGGGACAGGGACTTACGAGCAGTACTTC; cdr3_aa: CASRSGTGTYEQYF
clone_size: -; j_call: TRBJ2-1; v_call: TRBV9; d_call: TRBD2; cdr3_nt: TGTGCCAGCAGCGTAAGGCCTAGCGGATACTCCTACAATGAGCAGTTCTTC; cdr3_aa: CASSVRPSGYSYNEQFF
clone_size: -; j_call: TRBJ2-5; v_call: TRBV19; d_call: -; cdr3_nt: TGTGCCAGTACCCCTGCGGGAAGAGAGACCCAGTACTTC; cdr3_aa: CASTPAGRETQYF
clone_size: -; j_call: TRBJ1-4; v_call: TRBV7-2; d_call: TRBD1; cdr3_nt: TGTGCCAGCAGCGCACAGGGGGCTCCACTGGGAAAACTGTTTTTT; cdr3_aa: CASSAQGAPLGKLFF
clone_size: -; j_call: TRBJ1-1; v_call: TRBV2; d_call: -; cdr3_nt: TGTGCCAGCAGTCCAACAGGTAGCCACACTGAAGCTTTCTTT; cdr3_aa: CASSPTGSHTEAFF
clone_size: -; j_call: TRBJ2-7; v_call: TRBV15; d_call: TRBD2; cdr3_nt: TGTGCCACCAGCGGGAAGCGGGGGGGCCCCTACGAGCAGTACTTC; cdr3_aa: CATSGKRGGPYEQYF
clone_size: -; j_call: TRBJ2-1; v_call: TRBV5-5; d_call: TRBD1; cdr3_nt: TGTGCCAGCAGCTTGGGAAGTGGGACAGGATTCAATGAGCAGTTCTTC; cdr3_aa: CASSLGSGTGFNEQFF
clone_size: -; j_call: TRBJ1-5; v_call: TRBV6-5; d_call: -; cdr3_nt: TGTGCCAGCAGTTACTCTAGCAATCAGCCCCAGCATTTT; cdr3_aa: CASSYSSNQPQHF
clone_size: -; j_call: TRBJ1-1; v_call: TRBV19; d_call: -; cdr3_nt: TGTGCCAGTAGTATGAAGCCGCTGAACACTGAAGCTTTCTTT; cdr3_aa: CASSMKPLNTEAFF
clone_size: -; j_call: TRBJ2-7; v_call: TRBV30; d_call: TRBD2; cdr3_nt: TGTGCCTGGAGTGGAGGGGTGCTAGCGGGAGTCTCCTACGAGCAGTACTTC; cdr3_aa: CAWSGGVLAGVSYEQYF
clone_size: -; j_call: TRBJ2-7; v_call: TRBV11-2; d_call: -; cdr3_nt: TGTGCCAGCAGCTTAGAGGAGGAGGGGACTTCCTACGAGCAGTACTTC; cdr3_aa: CASSLEEEGTSYEQYF
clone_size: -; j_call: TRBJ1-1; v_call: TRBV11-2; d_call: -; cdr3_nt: TGTGCCAGCAGCTTATCCCCCCGGAAAGCTTTCTTT; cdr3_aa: CASSLSPRKAFF
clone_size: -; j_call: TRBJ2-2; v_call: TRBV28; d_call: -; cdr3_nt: TGTGCCAGCAGTTCAGGGAGAAGGGGTTACACCGGGGAGCTGTTTTTT; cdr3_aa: CASSSGRRGYTGELFF
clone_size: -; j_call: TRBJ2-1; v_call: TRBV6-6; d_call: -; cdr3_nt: TGTGCCACCCAGGGTAATAACTACAATGAGCAGTTCTTC; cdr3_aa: CATQGNNYNEQFF
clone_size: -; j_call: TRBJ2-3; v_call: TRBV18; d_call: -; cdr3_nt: TGTGCCAGCTCATTACCACCTGTCCAGACAGATACGCAGTATTTT; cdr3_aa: CASSLPPVQTDTQYF
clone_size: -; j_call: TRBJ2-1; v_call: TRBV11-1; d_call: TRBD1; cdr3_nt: TGTGCCAGCAGCGTCCGACAGGGGAGTCGCTACAATGAGCAGTTCTTC; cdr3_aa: CASSVRQGSRYNEQFF
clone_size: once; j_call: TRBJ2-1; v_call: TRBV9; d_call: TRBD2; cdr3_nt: TGTGCCAGCAGCGGCCTAGCGGGAGGGGCCTACAATGAGCAGTTCTTC; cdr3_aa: CASSGLAGGAYNEQFF
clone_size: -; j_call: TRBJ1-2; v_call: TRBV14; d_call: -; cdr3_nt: TGTGCCAGCAGCCACAACCCGGGACCGCCTAACTATGGCTACACCTTC; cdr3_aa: CASSHNPGPPNYGYTF
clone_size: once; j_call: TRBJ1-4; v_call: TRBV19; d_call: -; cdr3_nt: TGTGCCAGTAGTATCCAGGGGACTCTGGAGGGGGAAAAACTGTTTTTT; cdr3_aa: CASSIQGTLEGEKLFF
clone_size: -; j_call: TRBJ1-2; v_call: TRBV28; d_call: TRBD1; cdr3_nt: TGTGCCAGCAGCCGACAGGGGGCGACTGGCTACACCTTC; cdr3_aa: CASSRQGATGYTF
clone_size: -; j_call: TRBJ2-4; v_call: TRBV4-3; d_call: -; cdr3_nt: TGCGCCAGCAGCCAAGCCGGGACAACGAAAAACATTCAGTACTTC; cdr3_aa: CASSQAGTTKNIQYF
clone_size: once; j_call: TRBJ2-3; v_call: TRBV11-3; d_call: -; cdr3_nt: TGTGCCAGCAGCTCAAGCGGCACAGACACAGATACGCAGTATTTT; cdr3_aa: CASSSSGTDTDTQYF
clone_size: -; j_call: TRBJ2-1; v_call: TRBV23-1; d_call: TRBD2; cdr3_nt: TGCGCCAGCAGTCGACCGGGACTAGCGGGAGGGCCCTCCTACAATGAGCAGTTCTTC; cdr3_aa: CASSRPGLAGGPSYNEQFF
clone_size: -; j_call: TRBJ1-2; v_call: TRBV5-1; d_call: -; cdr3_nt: TGCGCCAGCAGCCCCGGACACGTGGCTAACTATGGCTACACCTTC; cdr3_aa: CASSPGHVANYGYTF
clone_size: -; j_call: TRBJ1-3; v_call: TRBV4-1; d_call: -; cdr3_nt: TGCGCCAGCAGCCAAGATAGGACAGTCTCTGGAAACACCATATATTTT; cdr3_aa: CASSQDRTVSGNTIYF
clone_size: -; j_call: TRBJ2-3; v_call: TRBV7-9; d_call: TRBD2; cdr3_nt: TGTGCCAGCAGCTTAGGAAGCGGGGTCACAGATACGCAGTATTTT; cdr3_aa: CASSLGSGVTDTQYF
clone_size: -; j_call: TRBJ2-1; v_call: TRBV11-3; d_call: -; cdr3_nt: TGTGCCAGCAGCATAACTAGCTCCGGATACAATGAGCAGTTCTTC; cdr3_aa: CASSITSSGYNEQFF
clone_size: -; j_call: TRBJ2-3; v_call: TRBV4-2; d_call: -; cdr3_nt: TGTGCCAGCAGCCAAGTTGTAGGAATCTACACAGATACGCAGTATTTT; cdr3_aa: CASSQVVGIYTDTQYF
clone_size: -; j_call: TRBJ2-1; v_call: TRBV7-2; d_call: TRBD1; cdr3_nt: TGTGCCAGCAGCCTAGCGTCCGGGACAGGGGCCAATGAGCAGTTCTTC; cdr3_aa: CASSLASGTGANEQFF
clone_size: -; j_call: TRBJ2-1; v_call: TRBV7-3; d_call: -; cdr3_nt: TGTGCCAGCAGCCCAGATTCCAATGAGCAGTTCTTC; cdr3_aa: CASSPDSNEQFF
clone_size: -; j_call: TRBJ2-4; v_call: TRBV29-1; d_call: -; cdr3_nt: TGCAGCGTTGCCCCTCGGGAAGGGCTTCTAGCCAAAAACATTCAGTACTTC; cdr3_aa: CSVAPREGLLAKNIQYF
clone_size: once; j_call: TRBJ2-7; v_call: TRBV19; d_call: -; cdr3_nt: TGTGCCAGTAGTATAGTCGGACAAACCTACGAGCAGTACTTC; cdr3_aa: CASSIVGQTYEQYF
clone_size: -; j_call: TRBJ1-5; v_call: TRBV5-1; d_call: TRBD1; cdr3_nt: TGCGCCAGCAGCTGGGGGTCAGGGGGAGGTCAGCCCCAGCATTTT; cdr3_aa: CASSWGSGGGQPQHF
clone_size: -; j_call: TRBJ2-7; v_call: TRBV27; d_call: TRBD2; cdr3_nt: TGTGCCAGCAGCCCGGGTTCGGGGGGAAGTTCCTACGAGCAGTACTTC; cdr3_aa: CASSPGSGGSSYEQYF
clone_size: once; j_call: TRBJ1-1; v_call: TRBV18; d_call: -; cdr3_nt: TGTGCCAGCTCACCAGGGACTGAAGCTTTCTTT; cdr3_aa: CASSPGTEAFF
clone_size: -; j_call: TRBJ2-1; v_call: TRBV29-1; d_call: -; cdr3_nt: TGCAGCGTTGGACCCGCTGGGGGTGAGCAGTTCTTC; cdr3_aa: CSVGPAGGEQFF
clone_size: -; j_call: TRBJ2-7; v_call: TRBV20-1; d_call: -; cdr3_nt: TGCAGTGCTAGAGATAGACAGAGGCAGTACTTC; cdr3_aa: CSARDRQRQYF
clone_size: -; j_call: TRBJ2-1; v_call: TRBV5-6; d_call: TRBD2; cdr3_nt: TGTGCCAGCAGCTTGGTGAGCGGGAGGTTCAATGAGCAGTTCTTC; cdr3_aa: CASSLVSGRFNEQFF
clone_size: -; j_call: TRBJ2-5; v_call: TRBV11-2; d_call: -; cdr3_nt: TGTGCCAGCAGCTTCGGTGAAGAGACCCAGTACTTC; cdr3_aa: CASSFGEETQYF
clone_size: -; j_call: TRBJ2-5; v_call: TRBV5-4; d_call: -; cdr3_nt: TGTGCCAGCAGCTGGAACCAAGAGACCCAGTACTTC; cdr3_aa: CASSWNQETQYF
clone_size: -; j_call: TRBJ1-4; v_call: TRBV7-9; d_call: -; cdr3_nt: TGTGCCAGCAGCCCTCTTGAGGCACCTAATGAAAAACTGTTTTTT; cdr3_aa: CASSPLEAPNEKLFF
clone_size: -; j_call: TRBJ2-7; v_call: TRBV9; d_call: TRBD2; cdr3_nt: TGTGCCAGCAGCGTAGCTAGCGGGAGTATTGACGAGCAGTACTTC; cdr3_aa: CASSVASGSIDEQYF
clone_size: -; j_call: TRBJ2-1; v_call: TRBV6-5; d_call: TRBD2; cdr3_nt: TGTGCCAGCAGGTCCGGACTAGCGGGAGAACCCATCTTC; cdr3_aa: CASRSGLAGEPIF
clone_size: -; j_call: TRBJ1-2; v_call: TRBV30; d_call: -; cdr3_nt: TGTGCCTGTAAGGTGGCTCTGGGCTATGGCTACACCTTC; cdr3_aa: CACKVALGYGYTF
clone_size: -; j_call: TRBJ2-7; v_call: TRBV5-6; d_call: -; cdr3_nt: TGTGCCAGCAGCTTGTTCCAGGGGCAGGACGAGCAGTACTTC; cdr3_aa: CASSLFQGQDEQYF
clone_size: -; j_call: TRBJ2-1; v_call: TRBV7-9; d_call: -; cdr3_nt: TGTGCCAGCAGCTTAGTGGCTTATCACTACAATGAGCAGTTCTTC; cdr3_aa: CASSLVAYHYNEQFF
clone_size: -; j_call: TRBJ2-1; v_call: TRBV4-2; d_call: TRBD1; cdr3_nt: TGTGCCAGCAGCCGCGACAGGGACAATGAGCAGTTCTTC; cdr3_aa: CASSRDRDNEQFF
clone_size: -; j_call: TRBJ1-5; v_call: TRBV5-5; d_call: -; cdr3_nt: TGTGCCAGCAGCTTGGCGGGGAAGGGTCAGCCCCAGCATTTT; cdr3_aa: CASSLAGKGQPQHF
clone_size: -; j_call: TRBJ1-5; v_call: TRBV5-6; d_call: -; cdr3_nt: TGTGCCAGCAGCTTGGGCAGGTACGATCAGCCCCAGCATTTT; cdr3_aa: CASSLGRYDQPQHF